The next 9 T cell receptor beta chains were all read from a single sample in a study of response to subunit inactivated influenza vaccine. TCRdb independently ran MiXCR on the RT-PCR reads; one entry per CDR3 protein. This repertoire shows approximately 290,000 distinct CDR3 sequences, about 20% found once; its top ten account for about 9.3%. The input for sequencing was PBMCs from blood, taken approximately 20 months after vaccination. The receptors shown here come from a man between 50 and 69 years old who received an inactivated influenza vaccine.

This clonotype was counted a few times. The genes are TRBV7-9 and TRBJ1-1; no reliable D call. The V gene's germline CDR1 is SEHNR and CDR2 FQNEAQ (reference sequence). V gave up 5 bases and J gave up 0 bases, with 13 bases separating them. This CDR3 is built from 15 residues. The DNA for the CDR3 is TGTGCCAGCAGCCCGACGCTCGGGCTGAACACTGAAGCTTTCTTT. As protein: CASSPTLGLNTEAFF.

The V and J genes are TRBV11-2 and TRBJ2-1; D gene unclear. The length of the CDR3 is 15 residues. The germline V and J ends were trimmed by 5 bases and 5 bases, with 16 bases remaining between them. CDR1 SGHAT and CDR2 FQNNGV come from the germline V gene. CDR3 in amino acids: CASSPRPSSNNEQFF. The DNA for the CDR3 is TGTGCCAGCAGCCCAAGACCGTCCTCGAACAATGAGCAGTTCTTC.

This chain links TRBV7-2 with TRBJ1-2; D is unresolved. V was pared by 4 bases and J by 8 bases, with 8 bases between. Germline loops: CDR1 SGHTA, CDR2 FQGNSA. This CDR3 contains 11 residues. DNA for the CDR3: TGTGCCAGCAGCTCGGTTGTAGGCTACACCTTC. This encodes CASSSVVGYTF.

The rearrangement links TRBV5-1 to TRBJ2-5, with 13 bases identical to TRBD2. This CDR3 region has 16 residues. Trimming cost V 2 bases and J 6 bases; bases outside gene matches: 7. CDR1 and CDR2 (germline): SGHRS, YFSETQ. This CDR3 reads CASSFSPGTSGKTQYF. The CDR3, as DNA: TGCGCCAGCAGCTTCTCCCCCGGGACTAGCGGGAAGACCCAGTACTTC.

A few counts support this clonotype. The chain carries TRBV10-3 and TRBJ1-3; 8 nucleotides agree with TRBD1. The germline gives CDR1 ENHRY, CDR2 SYGVKD. V gave up 3 bases and J gave up 4 bases; unmatched junction bases: 5. The CDR3 spans 15 residues. The CDR3 DNA reads as TGTGCCATCAGTGATCCGGACAGGGAGGGAAACACCATATATTTT. Translated: CAISDPDREGNTIYF.

As DNA, the CDR3 is TGTGCCACCAGCAGAGAAGGGTTGGTTTGGCTAGCGGGGGAGTACAATGAGCAGTTCTTC. Protein product: CATSREGLVWLAGEYNEQFF. The chain joins TRBV15 to TRBJ2-1; TRBD2 matches at 10 bases. Trimming took 0 bases from V and 4 from J; bases not matched to a gene: 15. Germline V gives CDR1 LNHNV, CDR2 YYDKDF (reference sequence). This CDR3 has 20 amino acids.

The J gene is TRBJ1-2, the V gene TRBV18; D is undetermined. The ends were cut back, 3 bases at V and 0 bases at J, with 11 bases in the middle. The germline CDR1 and CDR2 sequences are KGHSH and LQKENI. The CDR3 is 15 residues long. The CDR3 is CASSPDSQSNYGYTF. The DNA for the CDR3 is TGTGCCAGCTCACCCGATTCACAGTCTAACTATGGCTACACCTTC.

With regard to this clonotype: This may stem from a read error, because a much larger clone lies one nucleotide away. J is TRBJ1-5 and V is TRBV7-3; TRBD1 is a possible D gene (6 bases). Trimming stripped 2 bases from V and 6 bases from J, with 14 bases between. CDR3 length: 15 amino acids. Germline CDR1 SGHTA, CDR2 FQGTGA. CDR3 sequence reads: CASSLWAGDTQPQHF. The CDR3 DNA sequence: TGTGCCAGCAGCTTATGGGCGGGGGACACTCAGCCCCAGCATTTT.

This clonotype was recorded at least ten times. The V call is TRBV2, the J call TRBJ1-1, with D hard to call. The CDR3 covers 13 residues. Deletions cut 6 bases from V and 0 bases from J, with 8 bases between. CDR1 is SNHLY, CDR2 FYNNEI, per germline. This CDR3 is CASRGGVNTEAFF. CDR3 bases: TGTGCCAGCAGGGGTGGAGTGAACACTGAAGCTTTCTTT.